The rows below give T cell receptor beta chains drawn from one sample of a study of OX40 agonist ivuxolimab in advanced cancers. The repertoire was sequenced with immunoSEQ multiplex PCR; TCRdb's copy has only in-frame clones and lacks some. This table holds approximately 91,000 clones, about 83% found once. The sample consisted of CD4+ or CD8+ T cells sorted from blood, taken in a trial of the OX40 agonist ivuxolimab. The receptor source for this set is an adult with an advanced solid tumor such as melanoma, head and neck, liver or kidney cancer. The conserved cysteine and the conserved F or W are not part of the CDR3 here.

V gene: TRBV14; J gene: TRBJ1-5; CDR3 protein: ASSQDRERPQH
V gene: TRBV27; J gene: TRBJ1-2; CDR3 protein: ASSLTRDPAGGYT
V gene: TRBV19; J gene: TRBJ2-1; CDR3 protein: ASSPGVGVPIGYNEQF
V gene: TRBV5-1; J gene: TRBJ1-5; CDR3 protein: ASSSSGDQPQH
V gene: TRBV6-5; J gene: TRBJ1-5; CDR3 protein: ASRTASNQPQH
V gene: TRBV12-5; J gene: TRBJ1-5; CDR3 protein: ASGQLSGGNQPQH
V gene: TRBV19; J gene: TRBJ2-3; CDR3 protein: ASRGALSTDTQY
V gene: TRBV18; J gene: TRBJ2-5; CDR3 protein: ASSPEQGARETQY
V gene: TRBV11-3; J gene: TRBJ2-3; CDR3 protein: ASSKQGASADTQY
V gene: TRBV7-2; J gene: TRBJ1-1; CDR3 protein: ASSIRQAEAF
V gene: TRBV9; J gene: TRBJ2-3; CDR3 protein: ASSVRGGTADTQY
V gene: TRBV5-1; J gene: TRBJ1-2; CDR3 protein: ASSLAEMGGAGYGYT
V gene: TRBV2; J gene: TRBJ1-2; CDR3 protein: ASVEVESRLRYGYT
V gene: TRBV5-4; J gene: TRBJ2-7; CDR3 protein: ASSLGQGPYEQY
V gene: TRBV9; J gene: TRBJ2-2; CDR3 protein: ASSVDGGHTGELF
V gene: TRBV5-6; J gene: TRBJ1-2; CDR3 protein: ASSLGREDYGYT
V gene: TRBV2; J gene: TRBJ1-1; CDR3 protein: ASGRSLNTEAF
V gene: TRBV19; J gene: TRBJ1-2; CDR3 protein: ASSLTGQGGYGYT
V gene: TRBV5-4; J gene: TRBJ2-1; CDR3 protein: ASSLMLPNNEQF
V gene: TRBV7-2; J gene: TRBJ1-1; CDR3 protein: ASSRLMNTEAF
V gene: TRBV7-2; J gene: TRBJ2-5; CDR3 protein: ASSLGTGKRETQY
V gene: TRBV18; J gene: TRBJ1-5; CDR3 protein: ASSPSRGTSNQPQH
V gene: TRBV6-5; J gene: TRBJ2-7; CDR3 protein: ASSYGGVPYEQY